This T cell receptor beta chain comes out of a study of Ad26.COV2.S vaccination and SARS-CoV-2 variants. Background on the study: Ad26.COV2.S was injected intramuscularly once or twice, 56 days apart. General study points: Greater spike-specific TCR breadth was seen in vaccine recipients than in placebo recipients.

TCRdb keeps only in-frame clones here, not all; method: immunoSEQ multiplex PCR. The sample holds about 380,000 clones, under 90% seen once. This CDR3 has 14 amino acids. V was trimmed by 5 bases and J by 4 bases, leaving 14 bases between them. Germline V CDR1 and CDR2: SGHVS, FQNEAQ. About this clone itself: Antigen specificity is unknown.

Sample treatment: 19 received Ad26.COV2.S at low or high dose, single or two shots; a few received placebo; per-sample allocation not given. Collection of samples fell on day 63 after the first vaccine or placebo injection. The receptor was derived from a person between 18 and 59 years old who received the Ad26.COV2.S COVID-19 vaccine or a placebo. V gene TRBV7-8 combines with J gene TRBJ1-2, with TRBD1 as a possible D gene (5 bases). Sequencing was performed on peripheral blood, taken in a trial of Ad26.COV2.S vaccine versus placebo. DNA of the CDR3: TGTGCCAGCAGCCCCAACCGGGGGTCCTATGGCTACACCTTC. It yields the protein CASSPNRGSYGYTF.